Reported below is one T cell receptor beta chain. The source of the sample is a study of shared clonotypes between healthy human individuals. The CDR3 has 15 amino acids. Trimming took 7 bases from V and 7 from J; bases not matched to a gene: 13. Germline V gene data show CDR1 as MDHEN and CDR2 as SYDVKM. Generated by immunoSEQ multiplex PCR, the TCRdb table keeps only in-frame clones and is missing some. The table has under 850,000 clones, roughly 72% seen once. V gene TRBV28 combines with J gene TRBJ2-1, with 7 bases lining up with TRBD1. The TCR comes from a woman younger than 45 in good health. The sample comprised memory CD4+ T cells sorted from blood. Subset: CD45RA-negative fraction. The CDR3 DNA is TGTGCCAGCACCCAAACAGGGGTACGACGTAATGAGCAGTTCTTC. Encoded protein: CASTQTGVRRNEQFF.